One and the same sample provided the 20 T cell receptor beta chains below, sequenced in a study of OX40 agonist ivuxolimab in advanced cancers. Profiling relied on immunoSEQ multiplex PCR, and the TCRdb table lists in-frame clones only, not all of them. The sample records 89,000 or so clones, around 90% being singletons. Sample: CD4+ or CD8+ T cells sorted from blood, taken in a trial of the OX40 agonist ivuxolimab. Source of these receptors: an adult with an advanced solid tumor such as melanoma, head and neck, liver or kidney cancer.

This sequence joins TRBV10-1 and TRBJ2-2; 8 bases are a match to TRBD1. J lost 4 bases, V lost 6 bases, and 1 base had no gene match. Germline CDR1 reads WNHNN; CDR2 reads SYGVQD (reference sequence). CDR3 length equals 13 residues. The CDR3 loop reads CASRGQGTGELFF. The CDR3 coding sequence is TGCGCCAGCAGAGGACAGGGCACCGGGGAGCTGTTTTTT.

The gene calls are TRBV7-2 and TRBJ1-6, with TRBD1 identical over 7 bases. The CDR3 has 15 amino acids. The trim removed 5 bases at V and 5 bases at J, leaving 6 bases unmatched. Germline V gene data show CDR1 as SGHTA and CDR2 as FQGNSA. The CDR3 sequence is CASSNQGGDNSPLHF. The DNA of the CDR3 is TGTGCCAGCAGCAATCAGGGGGGAGATAATTCACCCCTCCACTTT.

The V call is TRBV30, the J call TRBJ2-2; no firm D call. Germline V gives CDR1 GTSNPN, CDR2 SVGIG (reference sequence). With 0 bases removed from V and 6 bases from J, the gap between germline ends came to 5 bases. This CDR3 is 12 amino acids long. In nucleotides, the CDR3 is TGTGCCTGGAGTGTACAGCCCGGGGAGCTGTTTTTT. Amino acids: CAWSVQPGELFF.

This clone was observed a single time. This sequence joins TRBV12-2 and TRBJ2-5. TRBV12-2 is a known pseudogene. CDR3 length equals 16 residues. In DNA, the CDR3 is TGTGCAAGTCGCTCACCGGGACCAAATCTTACAGAGACCCAGTACTTC. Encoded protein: CASRSPGPNLTETQYF.

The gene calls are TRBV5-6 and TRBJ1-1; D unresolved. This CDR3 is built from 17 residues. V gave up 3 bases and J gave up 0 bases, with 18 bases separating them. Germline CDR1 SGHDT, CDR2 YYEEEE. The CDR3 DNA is TGTGCCAGCAGCTACCTAGACTCCCGGGGATTGAACACTGAAGCTTTCTTT. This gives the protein CASSYLDSRGLNTEAFF.

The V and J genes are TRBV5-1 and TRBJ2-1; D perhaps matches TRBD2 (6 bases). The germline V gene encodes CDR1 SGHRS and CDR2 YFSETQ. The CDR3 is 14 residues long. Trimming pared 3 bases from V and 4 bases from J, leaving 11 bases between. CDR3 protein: CASSSKEGYNEQFF. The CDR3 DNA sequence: TGCGCCAGCAGCTCCAAGGAGGGGTACAATGAGCAGTTCTTC.

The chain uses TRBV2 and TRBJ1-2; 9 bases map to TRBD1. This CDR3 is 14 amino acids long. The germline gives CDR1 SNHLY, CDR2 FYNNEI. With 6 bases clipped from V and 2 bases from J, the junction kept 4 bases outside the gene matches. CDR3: CASSPGQGNYGYTF. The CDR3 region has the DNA TGTGCCAGCAGCCCCGGACAGGGGAACTATGGCTACACCTTC.

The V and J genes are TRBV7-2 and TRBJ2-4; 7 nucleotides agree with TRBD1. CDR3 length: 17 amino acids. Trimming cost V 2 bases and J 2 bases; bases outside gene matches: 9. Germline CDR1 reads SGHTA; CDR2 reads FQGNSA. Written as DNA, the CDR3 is TGTGCCAGCAGCTTATGGGAAGGGGGCTATTCCAAAAACATTCAGTACTTC. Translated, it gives CASSLWEGGYSKNIQYF.

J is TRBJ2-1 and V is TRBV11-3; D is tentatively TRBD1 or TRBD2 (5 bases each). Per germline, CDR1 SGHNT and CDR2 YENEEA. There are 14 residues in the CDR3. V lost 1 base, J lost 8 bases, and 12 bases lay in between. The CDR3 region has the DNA TGTGCCAGCAGCTTAGGGGGGAGCGGATATGAGCAGTTCTTC. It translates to CASSLGGSGYEQFF.

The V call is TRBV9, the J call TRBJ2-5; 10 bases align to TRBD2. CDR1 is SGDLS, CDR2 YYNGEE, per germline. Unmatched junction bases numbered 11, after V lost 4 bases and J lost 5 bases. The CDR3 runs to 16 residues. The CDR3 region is CASSPGASGSWETQYF. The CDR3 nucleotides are TGTGCCAGCAGCCCTGGTGCTAGCGGGAGTTGGGAGACCCAGTACTTC.

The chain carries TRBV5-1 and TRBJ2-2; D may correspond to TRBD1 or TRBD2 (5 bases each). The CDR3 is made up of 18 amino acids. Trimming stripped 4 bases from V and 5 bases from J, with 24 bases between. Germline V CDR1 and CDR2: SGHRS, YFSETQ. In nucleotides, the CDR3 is TGCGCCAGCAGCCACGGGGCTACTCCTAGTGTGGGAACCGGGGAGCTGTTTTTT. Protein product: CASSHGATPSVGTGELFF.

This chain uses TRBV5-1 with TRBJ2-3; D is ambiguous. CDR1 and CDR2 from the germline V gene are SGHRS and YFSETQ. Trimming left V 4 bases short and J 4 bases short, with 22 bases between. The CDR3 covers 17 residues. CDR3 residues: CASSALVGRPGSDTQYF. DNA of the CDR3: TGCGCCAGCAGCGCCCTCGTTGGGCGGCCTGGATCAGATACGCAGTATTTT.

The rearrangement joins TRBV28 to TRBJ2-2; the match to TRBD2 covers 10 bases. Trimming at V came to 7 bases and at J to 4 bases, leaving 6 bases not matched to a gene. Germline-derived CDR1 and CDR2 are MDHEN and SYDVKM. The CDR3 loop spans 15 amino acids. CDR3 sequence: CASISSGRGTGELFF. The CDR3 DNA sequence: TGTGCCAGCATCAGCAGCGGGAGGGGCACCGGGGAGCTGTTTTTT.

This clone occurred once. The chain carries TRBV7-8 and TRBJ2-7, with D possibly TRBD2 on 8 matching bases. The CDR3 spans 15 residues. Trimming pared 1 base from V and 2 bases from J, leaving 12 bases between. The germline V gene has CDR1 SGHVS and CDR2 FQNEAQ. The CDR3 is CASSLVSGTAYEQYF. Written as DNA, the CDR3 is TGTGCCAGCAGCTTAGTTAGCGGGACAGCCTACGAGCAGTACTTC.

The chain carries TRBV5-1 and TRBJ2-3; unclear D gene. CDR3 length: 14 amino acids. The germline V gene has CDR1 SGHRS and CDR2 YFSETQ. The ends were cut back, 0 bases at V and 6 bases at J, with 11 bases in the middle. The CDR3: CASSLDGLRDTQYF. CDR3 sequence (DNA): TGCGCCAGCAGCTTGGACGGCCTTAGGGATACGCAGTATTTT. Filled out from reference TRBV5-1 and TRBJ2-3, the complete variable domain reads KAGVTQTPRYLIKTRGQQVTLSCSPISGHRSVSWYQQTPGQGLQFLFEYFSETQRNKGNFPGRFSGRQFSNSRSEMNVSTLELGDSALYLCASSLDGLRDTQYFGPGTRLTVL.

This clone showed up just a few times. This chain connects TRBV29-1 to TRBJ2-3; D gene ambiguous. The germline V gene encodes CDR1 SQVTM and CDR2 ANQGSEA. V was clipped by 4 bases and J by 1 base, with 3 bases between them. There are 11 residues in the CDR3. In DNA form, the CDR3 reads TGCAGCGTTGGTGGCACAGATACGCAGTATTTT. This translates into CSVGGTDTQYF.

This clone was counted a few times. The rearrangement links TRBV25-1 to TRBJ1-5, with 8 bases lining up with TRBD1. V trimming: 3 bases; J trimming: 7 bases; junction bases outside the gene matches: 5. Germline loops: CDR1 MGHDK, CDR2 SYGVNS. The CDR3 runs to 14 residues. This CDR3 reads CASSDQGARQPQHF. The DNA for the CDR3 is TGTGCCAGCAGTGATCAGGGGGCAAGGCAGCCCCAGCATTTT.

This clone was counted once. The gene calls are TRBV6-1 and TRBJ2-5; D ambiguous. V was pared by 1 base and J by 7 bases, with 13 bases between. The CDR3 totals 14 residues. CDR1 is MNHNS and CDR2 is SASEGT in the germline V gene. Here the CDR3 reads CASSEGVGTGTQYF. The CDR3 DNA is TGTGCCAGCAGTGAAGGGGTCGGCACGGGGACCCAGTACTTC.

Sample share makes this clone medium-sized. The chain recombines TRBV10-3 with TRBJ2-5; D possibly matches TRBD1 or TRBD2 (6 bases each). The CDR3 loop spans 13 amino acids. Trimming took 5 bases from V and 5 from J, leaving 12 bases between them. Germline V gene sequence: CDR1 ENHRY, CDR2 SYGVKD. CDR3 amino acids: CAISWEGGETQYF. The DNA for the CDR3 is TGTGCCATCAGTTGGGAAGGGGGGGAGACCCAGTACTTC.

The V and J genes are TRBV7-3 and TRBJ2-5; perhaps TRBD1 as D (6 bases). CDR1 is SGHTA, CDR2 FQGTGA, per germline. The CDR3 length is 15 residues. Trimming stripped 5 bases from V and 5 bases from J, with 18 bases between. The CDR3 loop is CASSPTGPLGETQYF. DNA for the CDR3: TGTGCCAGCAGCCCCACAGGGCCCCTCGGCGAGACCCAGTACTTC.